The next 15 T cell receptor beta chains were all read from a single sample in a study of tumor-infiltrating lymphocytes in primary liver carcinoma. The source of the blood RNA was unsorted whole blood, and germline DNA was extracted as well. Total RNA amounting to around 530 ng was the source from which TCR beta cDNA was made with a constant-region primer. Slightly modified ARM-PCR, run as three nested multiplex PCR rounds, produced the TCR beta libraries. Forward primers for TRBV1-TRBV30 and a C-beta reverse primer served the first two PCR rounds, at 10 cycles each. A single record per CDR3 protein comes from TCRdb applying MiXCR to the multiplex PCR reads. The data show 300,000 to 350,000 distinct CDR3 sequences, with about 50% seen just once and around 15% held by the top ten. Sequenced sample: peripheral blood. Receptors were obtained from a woman younger than 45 with primary liver carcinoma and hepatitis B virus infection.

A note on this clonotype: Because the CDR3 is missing its conserved closing phenylalanine or tryptophan, this is likely a read error. V usage is TRBV11-2 and J usage is TRBJ2-5, with unresolved D. This CDR3 is built from 13 residues. Trimming shortened V by 5 bases and J by 2 bases, and 9 bases separated the two germline ends. The V gene's germline CDR1 is SGHAT and CDR2 FQNNGV. The CDR3 is CASSLRRQETQYS. In DNA, the CDR3 is TGTGCCAGCAGCCTGAGAAGGCAAGAGACCCAGTACTCC.

Remarks on this clonotype: The CDR3 ends on some other residue instead of the conserved phenylalanine or tryptophan, so this is likely a read error. The chain joins TRBV11-2 to TRBJ2-1; D gene unclear. Germline V gene lookup returns CDR1 SGHAT and CDR2 FQNNGV. The CDR3 sequence is 15 residues long. CDR3 in DNA: TGTGGCAGCAGCTTAGATGGATATCCTCTGAATGAGCAGTTCCTC. Translation gives CGSSLDGYPLNEQFL.

This clonotype was recorded many times. The chain employs TRBV4-2 and TRBJ2-1, with 12 bases fitting TRBD2. The CDR3 contains 19 residues. Germline lookup yields CDR1 LGHNA and CDR2 YNFKEQ. The V and J ends lost 0 bases and 12 bases, in that order; junction bases with no gene match: 18. CDR3 nucleotide sequence: TGTGCCAGCAGCCAAGATTGGGCCCTGAATCTAGCGGGAGGGGTGGCGCAGTTCTTC. Translating gives CASSQDWALNLAGGVAQFF.

This clonotype occurred a few times. The chain couples TRBV12-3 or TRBV12-4 to TRBJ2-7; 7 bases match TRBD1. The J segment lost 5 bases and the V segment lost 1 base, leaving 5 bases of the junction unmatched. The length of the CDR3 is 14 residues. The CDR3 region is CASSLGPGGDEQYF. CDR3 DNA: TGTGCCAGCAGTTTAGGGCCAGGGGGTGACGAGCAGTACTTC.

This clonotype has only a few counts. The junction departs from germline at one end; a sequencing error may be responsible. This chain connects TRBV11-3 to TRBJ2-1, with D possibly being TRBD1 or TRBD2 (5 bases each). The length of the CDR3 is 15 residues. Germline CDR1 reads SGHNT; CDR2 reads YENEEA. The CDR3 DNA follows: TGTGCCAGCAGCTCTGAGGGGAACTCCTACAATGAGCAGATCTTC. Translation gives CASSSEGNSYNEQIF.

A note on this clonotype: A much larger clone differs from this one at a single base, so this may be a read error. The chain uses TRBV11-1 and TRBJ2-1; D is possibly TRBD2 (5 bases). The CDR3 runs 12 residues. CDR1 and CDR2 from the germline V gene are SGHAT and FQDESV (reference sequence). In DNA form, the CDR3 reads TGTGCCAGCAGCTTAGCGAGTAATGAGCGGCTCTTC. Amino acid sequence: CASSLASNERLF.

As regards this clonotype: A much larger clone differs from this one at a single base, so this may be a read error. The chain recombines TRBV4-3 with TRBJ2-1; D call uncertain. The V gene's germline CDR1 is LGHNA and CDR2 YSLEER. There are 15 residues in the CDR3. The ends were cut back, 0 bases at V and 13 bases at J, with 19 bases in the middle. In nucleotides, the CDR3 is TGCGCCAGCAGCCAAGAGATTTGGGCAGTAGGCCCCCAGTTCTTC. This gives the protein CASSQEIWAVGPQFF.

The chain is built from TRBV5-8 and TRBJ2-1; D uncertain. The germline V gene has CDR1 SGHTS and CDR2 YDEGEE. The CDR3 has 17 residues. V lost 1 base and J 0 bases, leaving 14 bases between the germline ends. The CDR3 bases are TGTGCCAGCAGCTTGTTGTACACACGGAGCTCCTACAATGAGCAGTTCTTC. Encoded protein: CASSLLYTRSSYNEQFF.

J is TRBJ1-1 and V is TRBV11-3; D not resolved. The CDR3 totals 11 residues. V lost 2 bases and J 9 bases, leaving 7 bases between the germline ends. CDR1 and CDR2 (germline): SGHNT, YENEEA. The CDR3 protein is CASSLKNKAFF. The DNA of the CDR3 is TGTGCCAGCAGCTTAAAGAATAAAGCTTTCTTT.

Points on this clonotype: This may stem from a read error, because a much larger clone lies one nucleotide away. The conserved closing phenylalanine or tryptophan is absent in this CDR3, likely reflecting a read error. The J gene is TRBJ2-5, the V gene TRBV6-5; the D gene could be TRBD1 or TRBD2 (5 bases each). The germline gives CDR1 MNHEY, CDR2 SVGAGI. V gave up 2 bases and J gave up 7 bases, with 14 bases separating them. The length of the CDR3 is 14 residues. The CDR3 DNA is TGTGCCAGCAGTTACGACGCGAGGGGTCTGACCCAGTACATC. Translated, it gives CASSYDARGLTQYI.

Details on this clonotype: Germline and junction disagree at one end, which may indicate a read error. J is TRBJ2-5 and V is TRBV12-3 or TRBV12-4; D call uncertain. The CDR3 runs to 13 residues. CDR3 residues: CVSSFSQRETQYF. The DNA for the CDR3 is TGTGTCAGCAGTTTCTCCCAGAGGGAGACCCAGTACTTC.

The rearrangement joins TRBV5-4 to TRBJ1-1, with D possibly TRBD1 on 6 matching bases. From germline, CDR1 is SGHNT and CDR2 YYREEE (reference sequence). Trimming left V 0 bases short and J 1 base short, with 10 bases between. The CDR3 has 15 residues. The CDR3 is CASSLAGARNTEAFF. As DNA, the CDR3 is TGTGCCAGCAGCTTGGCAGGGGCCCGGAACACTGAAGCTTTCTTT.

Many counts were recorded for this clonotype. This rearrangement joins TRBV29-1 to TRBJ2-7; TRBD1 aligns across 7 bases. The V gene end was trimmed by 4 bases and the J gene end by 4 bases; junction bases not matched to a gene: 10. Germline V CDR1 and CDR2: SQVTM, ANQGSEA. This CDR3 has 14 amino acids. CDR3: CSVGGPGGEYEQYF. CDR3 in DNA: TGCAGCGTTGGAGGACCAGGGGGAGAATACGAGCAGTACTTC.

Turning to this clonotype: Sequence at one end of the junction differs from germline and may be a read error. The chain is built from TRBV6-1 and TRBJ2-1; D might be TRBD1 (6 bases). CDR3 length equals 16 residues. Germline CDR1 reads MNHNS; CDR2 reads SASEGT. CDR3 nucleotides: TGCGCCAGCAGTGCCCTCAGAGGGGGTACCTACAATGAGCAATTCTTC. Translation: CASSALRGGTYNEQFF.

Remarks on this clonotype: This may be a read error, as it is one base from a much larger clone. This sequence joins TRBV4-1 and TRBJ1-6; D is ambiguous. The CDR3 consists of 14 residues. The V gene's germline CDR1 is MGHRA and CDR2 YSYEKL. The CDR3 region is CASSQALANSHLHF. The CDR3 DNA is TGCGCCAGCAGCCAAGCACTTGCTAATTCACACCTCCACTTT.